Below are 23 T cell receptor beta chains sequenced from a single sample in a study of T-cell memory formation after mild COVID-19. One entry per CDR3 protein results from TCRdb running MiXCR on the 5' RACE reads. Among roughly 130,000 distinct CDR3 sequences listed, approximately 15% were seen once. The sequenced sample consisted of PBMCs or a T cell subset sorted from them (not recorded which). These receptors were taken from a man aged 18 to 35 who had mild COVID-19 (a few samples of this study predate the infection). Cell type and time point are not known.

V is TRBV11-3 and J is TRBJ2-2; 7 nucleotides align to TRBD1. After removal of 5 bases from V and 6 bases from J, the junction contained 3 bases not matched to a gene. This CDR3 is built from 13 residues. The V gene's germline CDR1 is SGHNT and CDR2 YENEEA. CDR3 sequence: CASSPTGSGELFF. The CDR3 DNA sequence: TGTGCCAGCAGCCCGACAGGGTCCGGGGAGCTGTTTTTT.

The gene calls are TRBV12-3 or TRBV12-4 and TRBJ1-3; 9 positions match TRBD1. The junction had 4 bases not matched to a gene; V was cut back by 6 bases and J by 4 bases. This CDR3 contains 14 residues. CDR3 protein: CASRRQGGGNTIYF. The CDR3 DNA sequence: TGTGCCAGCAGACGACAGGGGGGAGGAAACACCATATATTTT.

The V and J genes are TRBV5-1 and TRBJ1-5; D not resolved. Germline V lookup: CDR1 SGHRS, CDR2 YFSETQ. V was clipped by 2 bases and J by 3 bases, with 12 bases between them. The CDR3 length is 15 residues. The chain's CDR3 is CASSLTDGSNQPQHF. CDR3 coding DNA: TGCGCCAGCAGCTTAACGGACGGTTCCAATCAGCCCCAGCATTTT.

This clonotype was seen a few times. This chain uses TRBV6-2 or TRBV6-3 with TRBJ1-6; D remains ambiguous. Per the germline V gene, CDR1 is MNHEY and CDR2 is SVGEGT. The CDR3 length is 14 residues. Between the trimmed V and J ends, which lost 5 bases and 9 bases, there was a span of 14 bases. CDR3 coding DNA: TGTGCCAGCAGTAGGACCCGATCGGGTTCACCCCTCCACTTT. It yields the protein CASSRTRSGSPLHF.

This CDR3 reads CASSYRGAIETQYF. CDR3 nucleotides: TGTGCCAGCAGTTACCGGGGAGCGATAGAGACCCAGTACTTC. The chain has TRBV6-5 and TRBJ2-5; TRBD2 might be the D (5 bases). The V end lost 2 bases, the J end lost 4 bases, and 11 bases lay between the germline ends. The CDR3 totals 14 residues. From germline, CDR1 is MNHEY and CDR2 SVGAGI.

V usage is TRBV2 and J usage is TRBJ2-7; no clear D gene. V gave up 0 bases and J gave up 6 bases, with 6 bases separating them. The CDR3 is 12 amino acids. CDR1 is SNHLY, CDR2 FYNNEI, per germline. The CDR3 DNA sequence: TGTGCCAGCAGTGAAGCGGCGGCCGAGCAGTACGTC. It yields the protein CASSEAAAEQYV.

V usage is TRBV30 and J usage is TRBJ1-1; TRBD1 might be the D (6 bases). V lost 0 bases, J lost 10 bases, and 12 bases lay in between. CDR1 is GTSNPN and CDR2 is SVGIG in the germline V gene (reference sequence). The CDR3 covers 12 residues. CDR3: CAWSVPGGRAFF. The DNA of the CDR3 is TGTGCCTGGAGTGTGCCGGGGGGCCGAGCTTTCTTT.

This clonotype was found a few times. The rearrangement links TRBV20-1 to TRBJ2-1, with D perhaps matching TRBD2 (5 bases). Per germline, CDR1 DFQATT and CDR2 SNEGSKA (reference sequence). This CDR3 is 14 amino acids long. Trimming stripped 7 bases from V and 0 bases from J, with 13 bases between. This CDR3 is CSVSVTSSYNEQFF. The CDR3, as DNA: TGCAGTGTGAGTGTTACTAGCTCCTACAATGAGCAGTTCTTC.

This clonotype was recorded at least ten times. J is TRBJ2-7 and V is TRBV10-3, with D tentatively TRBD2 (6 bases). V dropped 6 bases and J dropped 3 bases, with 6 bases sitting between them. The CDR3 is 11 residues long. CDR1 ENHRY and CDR2 SYGVKD come from the germline V gene. CDR3 nucleotides: TGTGCCATCAGCGGGAGCTACGAGCAGTACTTC. Translation: CAISGSYEQYF.

This rearrangement joins TRBV20-1 to TRBJ2-2; tentatively, D is TRBD1 (5 bases). V lost 7 bases and J 0 bases, leaving 9 bases between the germline ends. CDR3 size: 13 residues. CDR1 DFQATT and CDR2 SNEGSKA come from the germline V gene (reference sequence). The CDR3 nucleotides read TGCAGTGTTGGGGCATCGAACACCGGGGAGCTGTTTTTT. This gives the protein CSVGASNTGELFF.

The genes are TRBV14 and TRBJ2-2; 7 bases map to TRBD1. The CDR3 contains 14 residues. The V gene's germline CDR1 is SGHDN and CDR2 FVKESK. V lost 2 bases to trimming and J lost 6 bases; unmatched junction nucleotides: 3. CDR3 nucleotide sequence: TGTGCCAGCAGCCAAACTCAGGGGGCCGGGGAGCTGTTTTTT. Translated: CASSQTQGAGELFF.

The chain has TRBV18 and TRBJ2-1; no definite D call. The CDR3 sequence is 12 residues long. V was trimmed by 3 bases and J by 8 bases, leaving 8 bases between them. Germline CDR1 and CDR2: KGHSH and LQKENI. CDR3: CASSPDWDEQFF. For the CDR3, the DNA is TGTGCCAGCTCACCGGATTGGGATGAGCAGTTCTTC.

This clonotype has a handful of counts. This chain joins TRBV4-3 and TRBJ1-2, with unresolved D. V was trimmed by 0 bases and J by 4 bases, leaving 6 bases between them. Germline CDR1 reads LGHNA; CDR2 reads YSLEER. This CDR3 region has 13 residues. CDR3 region: CASSQDPGYGYTF. CDR3 coding DNA: TGCGCCAGCAGCCAAGATCCCGGCTATGGCTACACCTTC.

This chain joins TRBV7-2 and TRBJ1-1, with no clear D. The germline V and J ends were trimmed by 6 bases and 2 bases, with 10 bases remaining between them. Germline V CDR1 and CDR2: SGHTA, FQGNSA. The CDR3 covers 13 residues. The CDR3 loop is CASRVRANTEAFF. In DNA form, the CDR3 reads TGTGCCAGCAGGGTTAGAGCTAACACTGAAGCTTTCTTT.

This CDR3 reads CASSLALGGGTDIQYF. Here the CDR3 DNA reads TGTGCCAGCAGTTTAGCGCTGGGCGGGGGGACGGACATTCAGTACTTC. This chain joins TRBV12-3 or TRBV12-4 and TRBJ2-4; 8 positions agree with TRBD2. CDR3 length equals 16 residues. V was clipped by 0 bases and J by 8 bases; unmatched bases: 9.

The table lists this clonotype with a few counts. The chain recombines TRBV15 with TRBJ1-1; TRBD1 aligns across 8 bases. This CDR3 comprises 16 residues. The germline V gene encodes CDR1 LNHNV and CDR2 YYDKDF (reference sequence). The trim removed 0 bases at V and 4 bases at J, leaving 7 bases unmatched. The CDR3 DNA sequence: TGTGCCACCAGCAGAGATCCCCCTGGACAGGGCACTGAAGCTTTCTTT. Translating it yields CATSRDPPGQGTEAFF. Combining the CDR3 with reference TRBV15 and TRBJ1-1 gives the whole variable domain DAMVIQNPRYQVTQFGKPVTLSCSQTLNHNVMYWYQQKSSQAPKLLFHYYDKDFNNEADTPDNFQSRRPNTSFCFLDIRSPGLGDTAMYLCATSRDPPGQGTEAFFGQGTRLTVV.

The chain links TRBV20-1 to TRBJ2-1, with TRBD2 identical over 7 bases. Germline values: CDR1 DFQATT, CDR2 SNEGSKA (reference sequence). The CDR3 loop spans 12 amino acids. With 2 bases clipped from V and 9 bases from J, the junction kept 4 bases outside the gene matches. The CDR3 sequence: CSARRGLSEQFF. As DNA, the CDR3 is TGCAGTGCTAGACGGGGACTAAGTGAGCAGTTCTTC.

The chain recombines TRBV5-1 with TRBJ2-5; 7 nucleotides align to TRBD2. Germline V gene lookup returns CDR1 SGHRS and CDR2 YFSETQ. The CDR3 covers 12 residues. The junction had 8 bases not matched to a gene; V was cut back by 4 bases and J by 11 bases. The CDR3 sequence is CASSRGTTAQYF. As DNA, the CDR3 is TGCGCCAGCAGCCGGGGGACTACTGCTCAGTACTTC.

The chain links TRBV12-3 or TRBV12-4 to TRBJ1-1; unclear D gene. The CDR3 runs 13 residues. V gave up 3 bases and J gave up 1 base, with 6 bases separating them. This chain's CDR3 is CASSFGQNTEAFF. CDR3 sequence (DNA): TGTGCCAGCAGTTTCGGTCAGAACACTGAAGCTTTCTTT.

The chain carries TRBV10-3 and TRBJ2-5; 13 bases align to TRBD2. Germline CDR1 is ENHRY and CDR2 is SYGVKD. The J segment lost 4 bases and the V segment lost 5 bases, leaving 7 bases of the junction unmatched. The CDR3 runs to 16 residues. The CDR3: CAISQGLAGLVETQYF. DNA for the CDR3: TGTGCCATCAGTCAGGGACTAGCGGGGTTGGTAGAGACCCAGTACTTC.

This clonotype came up many times. J is TRBJ1-1 and V is TRBV11-2; no clear D. Deletions cut 0 bases from V and 1 base from J, with 12 bases between. Germline values: CDR1 SGHAT, CDR2 FQNNGV. The CDR3 covers 16 residues. CDR3 DNA sequence: TGTGCCAGCAGCTTAGAATGGCGCCTAAAGAACACTGAAGCTTTCTTT. Amino acid sequence: CASSLEWRLKNTEAFF.

This chain joins TRBV7-9 and TRBJ2-5; 8 bases match TRBD2. Germline V gene lookup returns CDR1 SEHNR and CDR2 FQNEAQ (reference sequence). This CDR3 has 18 residues. After removal of 4 bases from V and 5 bases from J, the junction contained 18 bases not matched to a gene. The CDR3 nucleotides read TGTGCCAGCAGCTCACTCCGGATAGCGGGACCCTTGACCGAGACCCAGTACTTC. Its protein product is CASSSLRIAGPLTETQYF. Full variable domain (rest looked up from reference TRBV7-9 and TRBJ2-5): DTGVSQNPRHKITKRGQNVTFRCDPISEHNRLYWYRQTLGQGPEFLTYFQNEAQLEKSRLLSDRFSAERPKGSFSTLEIQRTEQGDSAMYLCASSSLRIAGPLTETQYFGPGTRLLVL.

The chain combines TRBV9 with TRBJ2-7; D gene ambiguous. Trimming took 4 bases from V and 3 from J, leaving 2 bases between them. Germline V gene lookup returns CDR1 SGDLS and CDR2 YYNGEE. The CDR3 sequence is 10 residues long. Here the CDR3 DNA reads TGTGCCAGCAGCCTCTACGAGCAGTACTTC. The encoded protein is CASSLYEQYF.